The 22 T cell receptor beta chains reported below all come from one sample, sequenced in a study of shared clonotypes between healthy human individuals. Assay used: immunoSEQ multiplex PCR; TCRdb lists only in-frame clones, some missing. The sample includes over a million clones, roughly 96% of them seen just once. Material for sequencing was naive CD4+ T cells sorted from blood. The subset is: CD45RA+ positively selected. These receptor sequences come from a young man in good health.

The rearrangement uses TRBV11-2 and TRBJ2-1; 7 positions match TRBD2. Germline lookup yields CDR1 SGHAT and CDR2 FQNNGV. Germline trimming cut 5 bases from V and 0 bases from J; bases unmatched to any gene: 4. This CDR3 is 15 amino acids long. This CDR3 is CASSQGLLSYNEQFF. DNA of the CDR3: TGTGCCAGCAGCCAGGGACTACTCTCCTACAATGAGCAGTTCTTC. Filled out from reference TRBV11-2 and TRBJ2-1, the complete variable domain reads EAGVAQSPRYKIIEKRQSVAFWCNPISGHATLYWYQQILGQGPKLLIQFQNNGVVDDSQLPKDRFSAERLKGVDSTLKIQPAKLEDSAVYLCASSQGLLSYNEQFFGPGTRLTVL.

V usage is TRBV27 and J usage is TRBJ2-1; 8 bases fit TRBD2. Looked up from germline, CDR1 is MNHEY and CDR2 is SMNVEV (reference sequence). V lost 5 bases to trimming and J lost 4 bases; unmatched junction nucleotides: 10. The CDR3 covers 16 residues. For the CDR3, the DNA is TGTGCCAGCAGTCCAGCCTTACGGGAGGGTTACAATGAGCAGTTCTTC. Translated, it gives CASSPALREGYNEQFF.

The CDR3 loop is CATSRVLVTQETQYF. In nucleotides, the CDR3 is TGTGCCACCAGCAGAGTCCTCGTAACCCAAGAGACCCAGTACTTC. The rearrangement links TRBV15 to TRBJ2-5, with unresolved D. Germline values: CDR1 LNHNV, CDR2 YYDKDF (reference sequence). The CDR3 contains 15 residues. V was trimmed by 1 base and J by 1 base, leaving 10 bases between them.

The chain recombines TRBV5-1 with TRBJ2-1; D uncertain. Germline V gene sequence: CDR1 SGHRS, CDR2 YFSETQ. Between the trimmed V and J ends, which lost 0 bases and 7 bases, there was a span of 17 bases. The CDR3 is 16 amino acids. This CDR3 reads CASSLGSAGPLNEQFF. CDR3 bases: TGCGCCAGCAGCTTGGGTTCGGCAGGCCCCCTTAATGAGCAGTTCTTC.

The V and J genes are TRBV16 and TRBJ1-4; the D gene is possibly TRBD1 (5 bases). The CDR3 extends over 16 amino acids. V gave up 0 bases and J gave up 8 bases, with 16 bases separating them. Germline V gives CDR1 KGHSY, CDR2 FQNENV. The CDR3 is CASSQSPGTEEEKLFF. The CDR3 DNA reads TGTGCCAGCAGCCAATCCCCAGGGACCGAGGAGGAAAAACTGTTTTTT.

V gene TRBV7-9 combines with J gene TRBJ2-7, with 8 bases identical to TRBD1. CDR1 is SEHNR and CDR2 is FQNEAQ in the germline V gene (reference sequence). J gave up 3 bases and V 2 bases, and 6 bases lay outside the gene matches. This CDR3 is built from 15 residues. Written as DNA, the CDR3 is TGTGCCAGCAGCTTATCTCTGGGACAGGACTACGAGCAGTACTTC. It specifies CASSLSLGQDYEQYF.

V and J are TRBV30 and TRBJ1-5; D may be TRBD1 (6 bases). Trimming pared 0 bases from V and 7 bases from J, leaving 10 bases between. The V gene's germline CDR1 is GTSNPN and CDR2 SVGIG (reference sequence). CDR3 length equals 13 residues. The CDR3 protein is CAWSVQGRQPQHF. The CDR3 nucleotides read TGTGCCTGGAGTGTACAGGGCCGGCAGCCCCAGCATTTT.

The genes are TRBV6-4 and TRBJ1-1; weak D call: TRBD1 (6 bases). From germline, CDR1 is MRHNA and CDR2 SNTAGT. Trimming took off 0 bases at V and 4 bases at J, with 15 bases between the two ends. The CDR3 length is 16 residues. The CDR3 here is CASSDSRAGASTEAFF. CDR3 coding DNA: TGTGCCAGCAGTGACTCGAGGGCAGGGGCTTCCACTGAAGCTTTCTTT.

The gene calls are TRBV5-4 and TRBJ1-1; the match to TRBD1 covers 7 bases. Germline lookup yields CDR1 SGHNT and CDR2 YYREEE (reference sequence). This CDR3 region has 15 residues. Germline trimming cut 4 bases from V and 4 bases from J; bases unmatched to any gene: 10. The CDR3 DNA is TGTGCCAGCAGCGATTGGACAGGTCTGGGCACTGAAGCTTTCTTT. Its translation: CASSDWTGLGTEAFF. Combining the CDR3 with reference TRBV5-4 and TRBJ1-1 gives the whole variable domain ETGVTQSPTHLIKTRGQQVTLRCSSQSGHNTVSWYQQALGQGPQFIFQYYREEENGRGNFPPRFSGLQFPNYSSELNVNALELDDSALYLCASSDWTGLGTEAFFGQGTRLTVV.

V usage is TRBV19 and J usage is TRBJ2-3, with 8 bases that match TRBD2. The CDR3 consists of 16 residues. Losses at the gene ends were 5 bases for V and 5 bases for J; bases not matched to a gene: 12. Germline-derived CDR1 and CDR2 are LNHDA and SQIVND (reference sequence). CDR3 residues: CASSALGGARGDTQYF. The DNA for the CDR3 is TGTGCCAGTAGTGCCCTCGGGGGGGCCCGGGGAGATACGCAGTATTTT.

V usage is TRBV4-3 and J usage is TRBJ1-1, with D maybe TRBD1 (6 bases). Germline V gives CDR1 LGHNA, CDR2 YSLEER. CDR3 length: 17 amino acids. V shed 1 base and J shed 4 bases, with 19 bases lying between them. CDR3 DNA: TGCGCCAGCAGCCAAGGCATCGGGGGGGCGCTTTCCACTGAAGCTTTCTTT. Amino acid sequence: CASSQGIGGALSTEAFF.

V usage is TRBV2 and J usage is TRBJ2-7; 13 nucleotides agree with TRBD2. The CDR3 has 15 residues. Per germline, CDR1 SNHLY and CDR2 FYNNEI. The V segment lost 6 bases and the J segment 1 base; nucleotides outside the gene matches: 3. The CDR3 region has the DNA TGTGCCAGCAGGGGGACTAGCGGGAATTCCTACGAGCAGTACTTC. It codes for CASRGTSGNSYEQYF. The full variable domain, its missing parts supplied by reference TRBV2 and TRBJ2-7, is EPEVTQTPSHQVTQMGQEVILRCVPISNHLYFYWYRQILGQKVEFLVSFYNNEISEKSEIFDDQFSVERPDGSNFTLKIRSTKLEDSAMYFCASRGTSGNSYEQYFGPGTRLTVT.

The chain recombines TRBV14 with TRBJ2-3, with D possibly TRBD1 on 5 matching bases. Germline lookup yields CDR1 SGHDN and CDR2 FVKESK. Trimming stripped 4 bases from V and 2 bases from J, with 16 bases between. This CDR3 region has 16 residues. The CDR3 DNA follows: TGTGCCAGCAGCCCGAGAGGAGCAGGGAACACAGATACGCAGTATTTT. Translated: CASSPRGAGNTDTQYF.

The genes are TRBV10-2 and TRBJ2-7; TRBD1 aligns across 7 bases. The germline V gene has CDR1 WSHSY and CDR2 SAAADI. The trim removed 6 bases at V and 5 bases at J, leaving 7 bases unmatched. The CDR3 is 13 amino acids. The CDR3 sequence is CASRLDRANEQYF. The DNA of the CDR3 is TGCGCCAGCAGACTCGACAGGGCCAACGAGCAGTACTTC.

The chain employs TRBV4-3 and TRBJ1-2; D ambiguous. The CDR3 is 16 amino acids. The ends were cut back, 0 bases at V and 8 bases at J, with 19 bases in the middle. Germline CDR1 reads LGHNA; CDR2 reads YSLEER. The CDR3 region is CASSQEVGKGIRGYTF. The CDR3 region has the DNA TGCGCCAGCAGCCAAGAAGTAGGAAAGGGTATTAGGGGCTACACCTTC.

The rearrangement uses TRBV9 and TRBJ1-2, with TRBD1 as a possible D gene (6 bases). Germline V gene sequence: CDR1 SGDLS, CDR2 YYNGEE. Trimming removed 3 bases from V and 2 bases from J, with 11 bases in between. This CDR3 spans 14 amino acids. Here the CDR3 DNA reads TGTGCCAGCAGCGCCATTGGACAGAACTATGGCTACACCTTC. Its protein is CASSAIGQNYGYTF.

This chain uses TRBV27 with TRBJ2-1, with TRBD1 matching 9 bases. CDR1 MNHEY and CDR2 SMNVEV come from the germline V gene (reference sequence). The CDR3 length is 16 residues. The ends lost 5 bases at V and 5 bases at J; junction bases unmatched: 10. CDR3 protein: CASSLRDRAAHNEQFF. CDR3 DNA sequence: TGTGCCAGCAGTCTACGGGACAGGGCGGCCCACAATGAGCAGTTCTTC.

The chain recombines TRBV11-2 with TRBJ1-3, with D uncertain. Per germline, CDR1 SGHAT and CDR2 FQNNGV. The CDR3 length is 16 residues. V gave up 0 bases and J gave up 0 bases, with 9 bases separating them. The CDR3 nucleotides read TGTGCCAGCAGCTTAGACTGGGCCAGCTCTGGAAACACCATATATTTT. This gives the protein CASSLDWASSGNTIYF.

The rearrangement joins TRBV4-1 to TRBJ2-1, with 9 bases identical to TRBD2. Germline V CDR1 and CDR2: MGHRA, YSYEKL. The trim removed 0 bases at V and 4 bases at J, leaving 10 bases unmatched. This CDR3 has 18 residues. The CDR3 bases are TGCGCCAGCAGCCAAGAAAGTTGGCCTAGCGGGACTTACAATGAGCAGTTCTTC. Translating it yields CASSQESWPSGTYNEQFF.

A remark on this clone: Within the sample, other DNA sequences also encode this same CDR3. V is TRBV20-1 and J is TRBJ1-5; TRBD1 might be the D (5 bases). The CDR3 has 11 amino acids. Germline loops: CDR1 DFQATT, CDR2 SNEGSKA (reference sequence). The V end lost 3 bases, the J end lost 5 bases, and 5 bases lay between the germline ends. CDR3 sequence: CSARGDQPQHF. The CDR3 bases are TGCAGTGCTAGGGGGGATCAGCCCCAGCATTTT.

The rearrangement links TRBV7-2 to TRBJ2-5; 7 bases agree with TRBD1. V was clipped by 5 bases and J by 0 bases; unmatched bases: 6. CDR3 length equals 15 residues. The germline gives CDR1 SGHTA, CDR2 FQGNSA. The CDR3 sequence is CASSRRDRHQETQYF. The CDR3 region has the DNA TGTGCCAGCAGCCGTCGGGACAGACACCAAGAGACCCAGTACTTC.

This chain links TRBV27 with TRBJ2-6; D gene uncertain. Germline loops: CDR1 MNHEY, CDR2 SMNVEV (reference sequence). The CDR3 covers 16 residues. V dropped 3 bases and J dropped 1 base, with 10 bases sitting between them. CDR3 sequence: CASSFSVGSGANVLTF. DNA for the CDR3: TGTGCCAGCAGTTTTTCAGTGGGGTCTGGGGCCAACGTCCTGACTTTC.